This is a list of T cell receptor beta chains from one sample in a study of T-cell memory formation after mild COVID-19. TCRdb reprocessed the 5' RACE reads with MiXCR, giving one entry per CDR3 protein. This table holds around 200,000 distinct CDR3 sequences, over 7.5% found once. The sequenced sample consisted of PBMCs or a T cell subset sorted from them (not recorded which). The receptors derive from a man between 18 and 35 years old who had mild COVID-19 (a few samples of this study predate the infection). Cell type and time point are not known. Each CDR3 is given with its conserved first and last residue. The D gene is left open where the match is weak. Some rows mark clone size as missing; the rest say once, few, many or name a class of expanded clone.

TRBD1	few	TRBV27	TRBJ1-4	TGTGCCAGCAGTATTCGACGACAGGGGAATGAAAAACTGTTTTTT	CASSIRRQGNEKLFF
TRBD2	few	TRBV10-3	TRBJ2-5	TGTGCCTCGGGACTAGAGCAAGAGACCCAGTACTTC	CASGLEQETQYF
TRBD1	many	TRBV7-2	TRBJ2-1	TGTGCCAGCAGCCTGACAGGGGCCATAGTATCCCGTAATGAGCAGTTCTTC	CASSLTGAIVSRNEQFF
NA	few	TRBV7-8	TRBJ1-2	TGTGCCAGCAGCTTAGTCCGGATACCTAACTATGGCTACACCTTC	CASSLVRIPNYGYTF
TRBD1	NA	TRBV5-8	TRBJ2-1	TGTGCCAGCAGAATCCCCGCCGGGACAGGGGGTCACAATGAGCAGTTCTTC	CASRIPAGTGGHNEQFF
NA	few	TRBV20-1	TRBJ2-1	TGCAGTGCTAGAGATCCCAGAGGAGCGAGGGGCAATGAGCAGTTCTTC	CSARDPRGARGNEQFF
NA	many	TRBV4-3	TRBJ2-1	TGCGCCAGCAGCCGGGCGGTGAACTACAATGAGCAGTTCTTC	CASSRAVNYNEQFF
NA	NA	TRBV7-2	TRBJ1-4	TGTGCCAGCAGCCCCCGGACAGCGCAGACGAGGGCAACTAATGAAAAACTGTTTTTT	CASSPRTAQTRATNEKLFF
NA	NA	TRBV24-1	TRBJ2-3	TGTGCCACCAGTGATCCGGGGGTGGCAGATACGCAGTATTTT	CATSDPGVADTQYF
TRBD1	NA	TRBV9	TRBJ1-4	TGTGCCAGCAGCGCGATCGGGACAGCTGGGGAAAAACTGTTTTTT	CASSAIGTAGEKLFF
TRBD1	few	TRBV10-3	TRBJ2-7	TGTGCCATCAGTGCCCGGGACAGGGCAAACGAGCAGTACTTC	CAISARDRANEQYF
NA	NA	TRBV24-1	TRBJ1-2	TGTGCCACCAGTGATCCGTCCCGGGACATTAACTATGGCTACACCTTC	CATSDPSRDINYGYTF
TRBD1	few	TRBV4-3	TRBJ1-1	TGCGCCAGCAGCCACCAGACAGGGGCGACTGAAGCTTTCTTT	CASSHQTGATEAFF
TRBD1	few	TRBV7-6	TRBJ1-5	TGTGCCAGCAGTCAGGGGGCGCAGGGAGGCTCACCCCAGCATTTT	CASSQGAQGGSPQHF
NA	NA	TRBV20-1	TRBJ2-1	TGCAGTGCTAAACTGGGATGGAATGAGCAGTTCTTC	CSAKLGWNEQFF
NA	few	TRBV4-1	TRBJ1-1	TGCGCCAGCAGCCAACCGGGAGGCACTGAAGCTTTCTTT	CASSQPGGTEAFF
NA	many	TRBV5-1	TRBJ2-5	TGCGCCAGCAGCTTGTTCTCGGCGATCCAAGAGACCCAGTACTTC	CASSLFSAIQETQYF
TRBD2	many	TRBV2	TRBJ2-5	TGTGCCAGCAGTCCTACGCTTGGGACTAGCGGGGAGATAGAGACCCAGTACTTC	CASSPTLGTSGEIETQYF
NA	few	TRBV12-3/TRBV12-4	TRBJ1-6	TGTGCCAGCAGTTATAAATTGGGAAATTCACCCCTCCACTTT	CASSYKLGNSPLHF
NA	NA	TRBV6-5	TRBJ2-7	TGTGCCAGCAGTTACTCCTGGGGGTACGAGCAGTACTTC	CASSYSWGYEQYF
TRBD2	many	TRBV4-1	TRBJ2-3	TGCGCCAGCAGCCAGGACTTTACTAGCGGAAACACAGATACGCAGTATTTT	CASSQDFTSGNTDTQYF
NA	many	TRBV20-1	TRBJ2-5	TGCAGTGCCACACTAGGGGAGACCCAGTACTTC	CSATLGETQYF
NA	many	TRBV5-1	TRBJ2-4	TGCGCCAGCAGCTTGGAAGTGGCCAAAAACATTCAGTACTTC	CASSLEVAKNIQYF
NA	NA	TRBV5-1	TRBJ1-1	TGCGCCAGCAGCTTGTGGCAGGGGAACACTGAAGCTTTCTTT	CASSLWQGNTEAFF
NA	NA	TRBV6-1	TRBJ1-1	TGTGCCAGCAGTGAACAGGGACAAACTGAAGCTTTCTTT	CASSEQGQTEAFF